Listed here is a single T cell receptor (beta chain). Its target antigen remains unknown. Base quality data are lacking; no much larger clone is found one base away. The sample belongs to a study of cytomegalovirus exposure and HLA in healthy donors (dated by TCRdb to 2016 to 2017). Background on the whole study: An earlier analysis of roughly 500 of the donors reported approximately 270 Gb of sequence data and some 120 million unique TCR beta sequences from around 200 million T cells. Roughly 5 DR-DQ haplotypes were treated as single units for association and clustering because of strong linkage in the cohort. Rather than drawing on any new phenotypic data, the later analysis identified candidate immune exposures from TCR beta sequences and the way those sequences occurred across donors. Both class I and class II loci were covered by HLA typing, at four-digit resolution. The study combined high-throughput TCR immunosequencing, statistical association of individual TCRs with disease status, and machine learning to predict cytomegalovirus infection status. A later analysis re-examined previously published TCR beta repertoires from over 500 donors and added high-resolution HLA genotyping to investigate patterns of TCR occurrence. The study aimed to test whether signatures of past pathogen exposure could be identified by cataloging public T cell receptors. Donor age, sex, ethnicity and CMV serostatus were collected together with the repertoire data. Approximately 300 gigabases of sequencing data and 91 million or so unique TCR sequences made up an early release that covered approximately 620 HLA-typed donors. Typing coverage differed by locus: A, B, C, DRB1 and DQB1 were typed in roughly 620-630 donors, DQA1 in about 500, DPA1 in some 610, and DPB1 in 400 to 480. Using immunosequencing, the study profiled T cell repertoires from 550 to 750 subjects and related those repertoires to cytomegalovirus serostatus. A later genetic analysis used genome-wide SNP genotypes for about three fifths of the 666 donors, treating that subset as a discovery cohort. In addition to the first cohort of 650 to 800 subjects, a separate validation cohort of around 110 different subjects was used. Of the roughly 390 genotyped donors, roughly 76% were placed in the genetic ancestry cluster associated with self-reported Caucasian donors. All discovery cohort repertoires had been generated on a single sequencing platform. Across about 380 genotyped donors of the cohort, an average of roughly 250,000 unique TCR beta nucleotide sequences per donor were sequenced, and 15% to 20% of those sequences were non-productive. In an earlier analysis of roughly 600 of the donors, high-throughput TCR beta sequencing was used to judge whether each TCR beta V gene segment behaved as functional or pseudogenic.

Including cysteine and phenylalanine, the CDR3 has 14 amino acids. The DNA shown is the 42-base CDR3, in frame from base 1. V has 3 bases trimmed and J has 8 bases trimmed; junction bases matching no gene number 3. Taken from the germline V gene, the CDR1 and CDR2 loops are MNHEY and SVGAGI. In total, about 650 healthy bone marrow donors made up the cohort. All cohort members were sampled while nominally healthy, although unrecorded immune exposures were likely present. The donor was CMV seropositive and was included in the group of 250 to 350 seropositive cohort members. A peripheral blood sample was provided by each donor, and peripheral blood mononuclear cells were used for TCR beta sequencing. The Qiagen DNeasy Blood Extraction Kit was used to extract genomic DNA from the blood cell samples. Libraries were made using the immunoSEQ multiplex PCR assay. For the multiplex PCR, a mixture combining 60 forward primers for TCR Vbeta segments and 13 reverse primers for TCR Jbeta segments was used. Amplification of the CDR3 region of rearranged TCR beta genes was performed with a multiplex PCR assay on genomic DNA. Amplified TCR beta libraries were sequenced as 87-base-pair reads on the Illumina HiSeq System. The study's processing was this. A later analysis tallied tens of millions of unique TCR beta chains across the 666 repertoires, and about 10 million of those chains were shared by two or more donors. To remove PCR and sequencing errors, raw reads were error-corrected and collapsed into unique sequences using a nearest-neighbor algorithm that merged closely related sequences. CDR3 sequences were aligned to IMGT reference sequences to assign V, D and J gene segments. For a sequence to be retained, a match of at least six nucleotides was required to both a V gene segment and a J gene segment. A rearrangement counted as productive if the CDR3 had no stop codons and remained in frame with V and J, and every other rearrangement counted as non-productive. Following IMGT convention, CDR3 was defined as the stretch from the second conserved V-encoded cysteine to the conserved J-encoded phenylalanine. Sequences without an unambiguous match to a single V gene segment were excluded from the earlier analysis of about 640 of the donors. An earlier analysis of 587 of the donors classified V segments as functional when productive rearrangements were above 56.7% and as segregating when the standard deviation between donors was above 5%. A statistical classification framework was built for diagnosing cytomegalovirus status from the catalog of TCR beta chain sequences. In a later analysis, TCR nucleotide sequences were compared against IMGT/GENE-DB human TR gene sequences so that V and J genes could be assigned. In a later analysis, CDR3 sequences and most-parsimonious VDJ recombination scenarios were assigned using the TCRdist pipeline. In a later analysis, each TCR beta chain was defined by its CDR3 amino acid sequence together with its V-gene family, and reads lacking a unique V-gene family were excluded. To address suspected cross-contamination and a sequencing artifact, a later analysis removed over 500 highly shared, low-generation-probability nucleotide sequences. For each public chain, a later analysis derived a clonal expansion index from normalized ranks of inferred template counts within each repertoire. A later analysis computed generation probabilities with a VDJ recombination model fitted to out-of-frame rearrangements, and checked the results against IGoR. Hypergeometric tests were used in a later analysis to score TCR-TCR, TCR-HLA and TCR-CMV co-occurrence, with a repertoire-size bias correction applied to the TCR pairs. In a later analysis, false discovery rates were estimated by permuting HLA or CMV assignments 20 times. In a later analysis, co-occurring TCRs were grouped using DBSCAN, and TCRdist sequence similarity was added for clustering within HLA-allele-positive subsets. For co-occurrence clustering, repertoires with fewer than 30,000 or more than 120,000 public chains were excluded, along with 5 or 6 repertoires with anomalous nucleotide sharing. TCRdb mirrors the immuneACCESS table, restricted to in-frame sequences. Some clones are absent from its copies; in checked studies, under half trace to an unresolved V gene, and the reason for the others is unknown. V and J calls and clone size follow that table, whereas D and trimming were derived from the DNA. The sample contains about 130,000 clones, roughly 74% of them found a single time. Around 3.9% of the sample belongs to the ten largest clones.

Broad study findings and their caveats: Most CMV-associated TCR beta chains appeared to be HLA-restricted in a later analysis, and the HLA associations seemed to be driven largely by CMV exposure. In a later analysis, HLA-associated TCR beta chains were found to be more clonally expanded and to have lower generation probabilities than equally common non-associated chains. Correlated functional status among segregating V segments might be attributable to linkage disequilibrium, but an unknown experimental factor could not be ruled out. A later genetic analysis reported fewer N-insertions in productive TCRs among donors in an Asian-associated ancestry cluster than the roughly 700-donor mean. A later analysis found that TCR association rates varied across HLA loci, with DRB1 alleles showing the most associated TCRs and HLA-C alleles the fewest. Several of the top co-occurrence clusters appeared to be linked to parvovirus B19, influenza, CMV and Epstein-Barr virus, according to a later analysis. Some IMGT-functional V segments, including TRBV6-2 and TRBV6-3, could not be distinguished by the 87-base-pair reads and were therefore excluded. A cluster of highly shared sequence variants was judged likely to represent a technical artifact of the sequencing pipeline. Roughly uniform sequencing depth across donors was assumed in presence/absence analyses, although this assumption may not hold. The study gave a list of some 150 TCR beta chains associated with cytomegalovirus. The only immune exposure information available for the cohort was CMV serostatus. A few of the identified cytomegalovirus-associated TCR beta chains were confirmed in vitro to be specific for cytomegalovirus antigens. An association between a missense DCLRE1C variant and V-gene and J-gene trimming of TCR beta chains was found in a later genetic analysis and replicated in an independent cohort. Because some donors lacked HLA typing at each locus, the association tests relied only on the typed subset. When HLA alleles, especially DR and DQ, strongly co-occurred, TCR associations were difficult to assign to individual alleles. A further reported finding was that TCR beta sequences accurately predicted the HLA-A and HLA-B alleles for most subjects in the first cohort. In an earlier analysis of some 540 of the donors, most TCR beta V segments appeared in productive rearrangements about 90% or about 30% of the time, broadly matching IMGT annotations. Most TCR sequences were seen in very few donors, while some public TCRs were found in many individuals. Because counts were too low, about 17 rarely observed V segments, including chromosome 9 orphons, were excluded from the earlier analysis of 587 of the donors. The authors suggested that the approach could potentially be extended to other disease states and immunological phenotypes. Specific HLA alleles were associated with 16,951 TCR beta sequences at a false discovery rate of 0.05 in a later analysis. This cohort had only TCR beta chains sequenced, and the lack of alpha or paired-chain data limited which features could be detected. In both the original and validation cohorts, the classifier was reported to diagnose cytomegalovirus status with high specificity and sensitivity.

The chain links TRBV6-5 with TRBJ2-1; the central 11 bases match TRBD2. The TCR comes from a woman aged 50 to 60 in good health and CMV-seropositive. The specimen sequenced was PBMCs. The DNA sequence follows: TGTGCCAGCAGTTATTTGGGACTAGCGGATGAGCAGTTCTTC. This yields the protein CASSYLGLADEQFF.